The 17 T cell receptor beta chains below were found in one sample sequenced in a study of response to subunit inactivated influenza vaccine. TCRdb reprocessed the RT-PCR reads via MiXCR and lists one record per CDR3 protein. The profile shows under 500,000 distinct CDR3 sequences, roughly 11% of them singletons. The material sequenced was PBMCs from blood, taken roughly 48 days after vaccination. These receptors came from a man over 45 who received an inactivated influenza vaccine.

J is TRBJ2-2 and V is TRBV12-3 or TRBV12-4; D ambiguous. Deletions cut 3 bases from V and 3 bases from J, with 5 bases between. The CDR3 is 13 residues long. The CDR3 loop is CASSFTDTGELFF. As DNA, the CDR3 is TGTGCCAGCAGTTTTACGGACACCGGGGAGCTGTTTTTT.

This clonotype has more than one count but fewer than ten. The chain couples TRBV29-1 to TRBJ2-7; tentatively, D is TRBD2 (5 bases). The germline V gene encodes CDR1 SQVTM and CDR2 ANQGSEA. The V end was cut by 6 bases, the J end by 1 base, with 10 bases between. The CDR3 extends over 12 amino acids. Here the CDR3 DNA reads TGCAGCGTCGGGATGGTTTCCTACGAGCAGTACTTC. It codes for CSVGMVSYEQYF.

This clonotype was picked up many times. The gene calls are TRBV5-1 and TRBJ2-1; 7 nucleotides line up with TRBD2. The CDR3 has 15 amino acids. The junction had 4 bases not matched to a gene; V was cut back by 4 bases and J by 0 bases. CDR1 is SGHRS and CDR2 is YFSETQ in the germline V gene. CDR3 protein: CASSDSGPSYNEQFF. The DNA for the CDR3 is TGCGCCAGCAGCGATAGCGGGCCCTCCTACAATGAGCAGTTCTTC.

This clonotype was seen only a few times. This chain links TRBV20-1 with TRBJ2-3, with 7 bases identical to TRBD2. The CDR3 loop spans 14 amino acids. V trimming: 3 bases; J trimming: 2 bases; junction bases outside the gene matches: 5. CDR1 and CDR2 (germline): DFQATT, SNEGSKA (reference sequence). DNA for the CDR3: TGCAGTGCTAGCGGGGGGACCTCCACAGATACGCAGTATTTT. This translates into CSASGGTSTDTQYF.

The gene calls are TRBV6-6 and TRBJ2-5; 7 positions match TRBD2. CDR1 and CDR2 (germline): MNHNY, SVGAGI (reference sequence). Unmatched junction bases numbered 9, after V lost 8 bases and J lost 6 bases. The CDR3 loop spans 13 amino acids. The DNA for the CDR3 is TGTGCCAGCCTTCTGGCGGGAGTTCAGACCCAGTACTTC. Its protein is CASLLAGVQTQYF.

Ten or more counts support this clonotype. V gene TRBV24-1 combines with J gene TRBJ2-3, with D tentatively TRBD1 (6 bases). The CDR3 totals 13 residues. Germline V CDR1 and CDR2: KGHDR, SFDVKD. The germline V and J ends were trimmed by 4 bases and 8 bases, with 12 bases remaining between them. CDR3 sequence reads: CATSETLGGTQYF. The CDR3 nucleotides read TGTGCCACCAGTGAGACGCTAGGGGGTACGCAGTATTTT.

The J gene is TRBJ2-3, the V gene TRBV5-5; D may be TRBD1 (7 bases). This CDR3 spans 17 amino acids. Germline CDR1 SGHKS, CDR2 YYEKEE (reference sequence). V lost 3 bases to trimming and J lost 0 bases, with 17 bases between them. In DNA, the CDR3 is TGTGCCAGCAGCTCGAGACTCAGGGGGGCGAGCACAGATACGCAGTATTTT. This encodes CASSSRLRGASTDTQYF.

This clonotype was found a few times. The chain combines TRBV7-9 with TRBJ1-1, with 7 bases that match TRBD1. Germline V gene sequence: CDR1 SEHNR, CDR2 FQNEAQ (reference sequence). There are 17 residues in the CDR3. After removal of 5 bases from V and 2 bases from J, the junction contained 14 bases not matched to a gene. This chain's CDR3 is CASSPSPGQLDNTEAFF. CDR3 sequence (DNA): TGTGCCAGCAGCCCCTCCCCGGGACAGCTAGATAACACTGAAGCTTTCTTT.

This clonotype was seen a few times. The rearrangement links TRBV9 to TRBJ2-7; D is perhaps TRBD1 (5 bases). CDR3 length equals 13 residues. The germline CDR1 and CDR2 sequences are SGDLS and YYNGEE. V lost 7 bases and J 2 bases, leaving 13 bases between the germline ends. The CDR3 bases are TGTGCCAGCTCTACAGGTGGTGCCTACGAGCAGTACTTC. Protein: CASSTGGAYEQYF.

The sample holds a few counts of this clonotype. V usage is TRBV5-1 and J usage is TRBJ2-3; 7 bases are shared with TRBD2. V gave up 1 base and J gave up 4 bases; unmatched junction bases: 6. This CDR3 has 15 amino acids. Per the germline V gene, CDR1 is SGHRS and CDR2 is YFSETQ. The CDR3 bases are TGCGCCAGCAGCTTGAACGGGAGGACGGCAGATACGCAGTATTTT. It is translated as CASSLNGRTADTQYF. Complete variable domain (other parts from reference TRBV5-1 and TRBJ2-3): KAGVTQTPRYLIKTRGQQVTLSCSPISGHRSVSWYQQTPGQGLQFLFEYFSETQRNKGNFPGRFSGRQFSNSRSEMNVSTLELGDSALYLCASSLNGRTADTQYFGPGTRLTVL.

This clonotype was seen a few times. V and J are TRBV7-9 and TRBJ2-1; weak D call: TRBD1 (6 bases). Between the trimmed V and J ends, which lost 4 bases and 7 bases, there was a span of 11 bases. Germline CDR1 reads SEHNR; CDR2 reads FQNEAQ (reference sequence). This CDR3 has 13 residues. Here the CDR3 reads CASSSPRGNEQFF. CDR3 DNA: TGTGCCAGCAGCTCACCCAGGGGAAATGAGCAGTTCTTC.

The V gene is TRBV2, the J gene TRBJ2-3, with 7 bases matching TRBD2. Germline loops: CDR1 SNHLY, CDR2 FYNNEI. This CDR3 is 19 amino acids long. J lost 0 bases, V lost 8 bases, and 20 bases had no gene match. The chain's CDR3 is CASCLRPHWAGESTDTQYF. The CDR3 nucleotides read TGTGCCAGCTGTCTCCGGCCGCATTGGGCGGGAGAGAGCACAGATACGCAGTATTTT.

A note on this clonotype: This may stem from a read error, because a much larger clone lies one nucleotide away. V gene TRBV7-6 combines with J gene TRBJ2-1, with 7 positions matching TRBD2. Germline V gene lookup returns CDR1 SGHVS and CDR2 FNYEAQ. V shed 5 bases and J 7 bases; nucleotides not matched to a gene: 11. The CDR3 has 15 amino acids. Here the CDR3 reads CASSPVGGPSNEQFF. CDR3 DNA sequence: TGTGCCAGCAGCCCAGTGGGAGGGCCCTCAAATGAGCAGTTCTTC. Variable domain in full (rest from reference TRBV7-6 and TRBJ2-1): GAGVSQSPRYKVTKRGQDVALRCDPISGHVSLYWYRQALGQGPEFLTYFNYEAQQDKSGLPNDRFSAERPEGSISTLTIQRTEQRDSAMYRCASSPVGGPSNEQFFGPGTRLTVL.

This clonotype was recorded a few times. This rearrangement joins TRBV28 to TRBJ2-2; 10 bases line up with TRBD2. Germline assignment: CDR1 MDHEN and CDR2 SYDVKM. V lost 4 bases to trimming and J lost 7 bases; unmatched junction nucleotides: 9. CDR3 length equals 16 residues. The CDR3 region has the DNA TGTGCCAGCAGTTCCCCGGGACTAGCGACGGGCGGGGAGCTGTTTTTT. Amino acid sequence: CASSSPGLATGGELFF.

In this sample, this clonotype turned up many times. CDR3 sequence: CASSWLAAPSYNEQFF. CDR3 sequence (DNA): TGCGCCAGCAGCTGGTTAGCGGCCCCCTCCTACAATGAGCAGTTCTTC. V gene TRBV5-1 combines with J gene TRBJ2-1; the D gene is possibly TRBD2 (6 bases). Germline CDR1 SGHRS, CDR2 YFSETQ. CDR3 length equals 16 residues. V gave up 3 bases and J gave up 0 bases, with 13 bases separating them.

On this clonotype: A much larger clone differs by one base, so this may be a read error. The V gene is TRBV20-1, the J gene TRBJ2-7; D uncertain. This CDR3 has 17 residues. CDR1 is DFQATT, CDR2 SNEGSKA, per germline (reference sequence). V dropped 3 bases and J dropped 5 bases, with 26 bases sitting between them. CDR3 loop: CSASRLGCTAKEDEQYF. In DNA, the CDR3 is TGCAGTGCTAGTAGGCTAGGTTGTACGGCCAAAGAGGACGAGCAGTACTTC.

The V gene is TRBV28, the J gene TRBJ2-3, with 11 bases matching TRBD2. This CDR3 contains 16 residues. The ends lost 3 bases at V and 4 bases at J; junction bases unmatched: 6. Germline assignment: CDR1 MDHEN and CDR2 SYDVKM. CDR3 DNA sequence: TGTGCCAGCAGTTTGGCGACTAGCGGGAACCCAGATACGCAGTATTTT. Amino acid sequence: CASSLATSGNPDTQYF. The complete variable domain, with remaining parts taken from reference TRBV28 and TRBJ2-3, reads DVKVTQSSRYLVKRTGEKVFLECVQDMDHENMFWYRQDPGLGLRLIYFSYDVKMKEKGDIPEGYSVSREKKERFSLILESASTNQTSMYLCASSLATSGNPDTQYFGPGTRLTVL.